This TCR beta chain was retrieved from a study of cytomegalovirus exposure and HLA in healthy donors. It was with 60 Vbeta and 13 Jbeta primers that the PCR ran. The data were produced by immunoSEQ multiplex PCR, yet TCRdb's version contains in-frame clones alone and is incomplete. The sample carries more than 95,000 clones, under 85% recorded once. This CDR3 contains 16 residues. Germline lookup yields CDR1 LGHNA and CDR2 YNFKEQ. Trimming at V came to 1 base and at J to 7 bases, leaving 8 bases not matched to a gene. Worth noting for this clone: Its specificity is not known.

Whole-study findings and limits: Compared with the approximately 670-donor mean, an Asian-associated ancestry cluster reportedly had fewer N-insertions, according to a later analysis. Per published reports, the classifier diagnosed cytomegalovirus status with high specificity and sensitivity. Cytomegalovirus-associated TCR beta chains were listed, numbering roughly 150.

This chain uses TRBV4-2 with TRBJ2-2, with 8 bases aligning to TRBD2. The clonotype comes from a woman in her 70s in good health and CMV-seropositive. Sequencing was done on a sample of PBMCs. For the CDR3, the DNA is TGTGCCAGCAGCCAAGGAAGTAGCGGGAATGACGGGGAGCTGTTTTTT. Protein sequence: CASSQGSSGNDGELFF.